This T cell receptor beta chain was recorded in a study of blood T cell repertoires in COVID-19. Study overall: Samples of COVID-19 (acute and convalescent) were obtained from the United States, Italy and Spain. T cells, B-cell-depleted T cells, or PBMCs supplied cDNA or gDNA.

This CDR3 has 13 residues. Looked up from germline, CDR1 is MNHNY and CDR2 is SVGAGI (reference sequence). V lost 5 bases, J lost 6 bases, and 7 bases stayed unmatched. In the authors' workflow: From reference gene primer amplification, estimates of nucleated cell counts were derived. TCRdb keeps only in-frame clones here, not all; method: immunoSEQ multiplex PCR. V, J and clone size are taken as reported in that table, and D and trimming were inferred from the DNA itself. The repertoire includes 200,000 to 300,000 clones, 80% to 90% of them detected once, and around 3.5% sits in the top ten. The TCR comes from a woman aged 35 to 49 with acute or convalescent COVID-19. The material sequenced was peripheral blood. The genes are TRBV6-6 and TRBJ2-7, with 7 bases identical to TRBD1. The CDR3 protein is CASSATGESEQYV. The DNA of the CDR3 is TGTGCCAGCAGTGCCACAGGGGAAAGCGAGCAGTACGTC.